These 30 T cell receptor beta chains originate from one sample sequenced in a study of blood T cells in healthy people across ages. Together with a sample-barcoded 5' primer, a J-beta primer mix was included in a second PCR lasting roughly 6 to 12 cycles. TCRdb itself ran the 5' RACE reads through MiXCR, one entry per CDR3 protein. The sample holds some 1.4 million distinct CDR3 sequences, around 42% seen once. The sample was blood. These receptors were taken from a woman aged 18-30 years in good health.

In regard to this clonotype: At one end the junction does not follow the germline gene, possibly because of a read error. The chain joins TRBV14 to TRBJ2-5; D possibly corresponds to TRBD2 (6 bases). The germline gives CDR1 SGHDN, CDR2 FVKESK. This CDR3 spans 11 amino acids. The CDR3 DNA is TGCGCCAGCAGCCACGGGGGTGTGGAGTACTTC. Residues: CASSHGGVEYF.

This clonotype was picked up a small number of times. The rearrangement uses TRBV11-2 and TRBJ1-2, with 7 positions matching TRBD1. The V and J ends lost 4 bases and 4 bases, in that order; junction bases with no gene match: 3. Germline-derived CDR1 and CDR2 are SGHAT and FQNNGV. The CDR3 runs to 13 residues. CDR3: CASSSGDSYGYTF. The CDR3 DNA is TGTGCCAGCAGCTCCGGGGACAGCTATGGCTACACCTTC.

The V and J genes are TRBV12-3 or TRBV12-4 and TRBJ1-1; the D gene is possibly TRBD1 (6 bases). There are 12 residues in the CDR3. Trimming cost V 8 bases and J 7 bases, with 14 bases left between them. The CDR3, as DNA: TGTGCCAGCGGACAGAACCTTGGTGAAGCTTTCTTT. Translation: CASGQNLGEAFF.

This clonotype came up a few times. V and J are TRBV27 and TRBJ1-2; D gene unclear. The CDR3 has 11 amino acids. CDR1 is MNHEY and CDR2 is SMNVEV in the germline V gene (reference sequence). Trimming took 5 bases from V and 9 from J, leaving 10 bases between them. Written as DNA, the CDR3 is TGTGCCAGCAGTAACACCTCTAGCTACACCTTC. Translation gives CASSNTSSYTF.

With respect to this clonotype: One end of the junction fails to match germline, which may point to a read error. The chain carries TRBV5-1 and TRBJ2-3; D might be TRBD2 (6 bases). CDR1 and CDR2 (germline): SGHRS, YFSETQ. CDR3 length: 15 residues. The CDR3 here is CVSSLGGGNTDTQYF. Written as DNA, the CDR3 is TGCGTCAGCAGCTTGGGAGGCGGGAACACAGATACGCAGTATTTT.

This clonotype has only a few counts. The chain recombines TRBV15 with TRBJ2-7, with D maybe TRBD2 (6 bases). The CDR3 length is 16 residues. V was clipped by 0 bases and J by 0 bases, with 12 bases between them. Germline V CDR1 and CDR2: LNHNV, YYDKDF (reference sequence). The CDR3 DNA reads as TGTGCCACCAGCAGAGATCTCACGGGACTCTCCTACGAGCAGTACTTC. It encodes CATSRDLTGLSYEQYF.

The V gene is TRBV10-2, the J gene TRBJ1-6; D is ambiguous. Germline V gene data show CDR1 as WSHSY and CDR2 as SAAADI. V lost 3 bases and J lost 7, with 7 bases in between. CDR3 size: 13 residues. CDR3 in amino acids: CASSETQNSPLHF. The CDR3 DNA sequence: TGCGCCAGCAGTGAAACCCAGAATTCACCCCTCCACTTT.

The chain carries TRBV10-1 and TRBJ1-2; D remains ambiguous. CDR1 and CDR2 (germline): WNHNN, SYGVQD (reference sequence). V shed 0 bases and J shed 4 bases, with 6 bases lying between them. This CDR3 has 13 amino acids. This CDR3 is CASSESTGYGYTF. CDR3 nucleotides: TGCGCCAGCAGTGAGTCGACGGGCTATGGCTACACCTTC.

This chain connects TRBV7-9 to TRBJ1-5; 9 bases line up with TRBD1. The V segment lost 2 bases and the J segment 5 bases; nucleotides outside the gene matches: 10. Germline V CDR1 and CDR2: SEHNR, FQNEAQ (reference sequence). The length of the CDR3 is 17 residues. This CDR3 reads CASSLPQRTGDYQPQHF. In nucleotides, the CDR3 is TGTGCCAGCAGCTTACCTCAACGGACAGGGGACTATCAGCCCCAGCATTTT. The full variable domain, its missing parts supplied by reference TRBV7-9 and TRBJ1-5, is DTGVSQNPRHKITKRGQNVTFRCDPISEHNRLYWYRQTLGQGPEFLTYFQNEAQLEKSRLLSDRFSAERPKGSFSTLEIQRTEQGDSAMYLCASSLPQRTGDYQPQHFGDGTRLSIL.

The genes are TRBV2 and TRBJ2-3, with a weak D call TRBD2 (5 bases). The length of the CDR3 is 14 residues. V was cut by 6 bases and J by 0 bases, with 10 bases left in between. Germline values: CDR1 SNHLY, CDR2 FYNNEI. This CDR3 reads CASRGADSTDTQYF. In nucleotides, the CDR3 is TGTGCCAGCAGGGGAGCGGATAGCACAGATACGCAGTATTTT.

V and J are TRBV25-1 and TRBJ2-5; D is possibly TRBD2 (6 bases). The germline gives CDR1 MGHDK, CDR2 SYGVNS. V was shortened by 1 base and J by 12 bases, with 12 bases between the two germline ends. This CDR3 is 12 amino acids long. The DNA for the CDR3 is TGTGCCAGCAGTGAATTACGAGGGGAGGAGTACTTC. Translating it yields CASSELRGEEYF.

V and J are TRBV27 and TRBJ2-7, with D perhaps assigned TRBD1 or TRBD2 (5 bases each). Trimming took 3 bases from V and 0 from J, leaving 18 bases between them. The CDR3 length is 17 residues. The germline CDR1 and CDR2 sequences are MNHEY and SMNVEV (reference sequence). The CDR3 here is CASSFTPGPKSSYEQYF. CDR3 coding DNA: TGTGCCAGCAGTTTTACCCCGGGACCCAAGAGCTCCTACGAGCAGTACTTC.

V usage is TRBV13 and J usage is TRBJ2-1; D assignment may be TRBD1 or TRBD2 (5 bases each). This CDR3 has 16 residues. Germline lookup yields CDR1 PRHDT and CDR2 FYEKMQ (reference sequence). Trimming left V 6 bases short and J 5 bases short, with 20 bases between. The CDR3 DNA follows: TGTGCCAGCAGTCTGTCCGGGACGGCGTGGGACAATGAGCAGTTCTTC. Amino acids: CASSLSGTAWDNEQFF.

V and J are TRBV20-1 and TRBJ1-1; D is unclear. This CDR3 is 10 amino acids long. The germline V gene encodes CDR1 DFQATT and CDR2 SNEGSKA (reference sequence). V lost 6 bases and J lost 5, with 7 bases in between. CDR3 residues: CSAKSTEAFF. In nucleotides, the CDR3 is TGCAGTGCAAAGTCGACTGAAGCTTTCTTT.

The chain carries TRBV15 and TRBJ2-1, with 7 bases aligning to TRBD1. CDR1 is LNHNV and CDR2 is YYDKDF in the germline V gene (reference sequence). V lost 0 bases to trimming and J lost 5 bases; unmatched junction nucleotides: 7. The CDR3 sequence is 16 residues long. CDR3 residues: CATSRDKGQKNNEQFF. The CDR3 DNA follows: TGTGCCACCAGCAGAGATAAGGGACAGAAAAACAATGAGCAGTTCTTC.

This clonotype was detected ten times or more. The chain links TRBV12-3 or TRBV12-4 to TRBJ1-2; D unclear. The CDR3 totals 10 residues. The ends were cut back, 6 bases at V and 8 bases at J, with 7 bases in the middle. In nucleotides, the CDR3 is TGTGCCAGCAGCTTAAACGGCTACACCTTC. It translates to CASSLNGYTF.

V usage is TRBV6-4 and J usage is TRBJ2-7; D unresolved. The V gene lost 9 bases and the J gene lost 4 bases, with 13 bases spanning the gap. The CDR3 runs 12 residues. Germline-derived CDR1 and CDR2 are MRHNA and SNTAGT. The CDR3: CARLRLDYEQYF. CDR3 DNA: TGTGCCAGACTAAGACTCGATTACGAGCAGTACTTC.

In DNA, the CDR3 is TGCAGCGTGGGGGGTGGGAGCTCGGCGAACACTGAAGCTTTCTTT. It specifies CSVGGGSSANTEAFF. The V gene is TRBV29-1, the J gene TRBJ1-1, with D perhaps matching TRBD1 (5 bases). Germline values: CDR1 SQVTM, CDR2 ANQGSEA. CDR3 length: 15 amino acids. V was shortened by 6 bases and J by 1 base, with 18 bases between the two germline ends.

This chain joins TRBV6-1 and TRBJ2-1; 9 bases are shared with TRBD2. Trimming took 6 bases from V and 5 from J; bases not matched to a gene: 8. CDR3 size: 15 residues. Germline V gives CDR1 MNHNS, CDR2 SASEGT. CDR3 protein: CASSEGLAADNEQFF. The CDR3 DNA reads TGTGCCAGCAGCGAGGGACTAGCCGCGGACAATGAGCAGTTCTTC.

This sequence joins TRBV11-2 and TRBJ2-3; 9 nucleotides line up with TRBD1. In germline, CDR1 is SGHAT, CDR2 FQNNGV. The CDR3 runs 18 residues. V was clipped by 1 base and J by 6 bases; unmatched bases: 14. Here the CDR3 DNA reads TGTGCCAGCAGCTTAGGCGTCAACAGGGGGCCCTTGACGGATACGCAGTATTTT. Its protein is CASSLGVNRGPLTDTQYF.

V gene TRBV6-5 combines with J gene TRBJ1-5; the D gene is possibly TRBD1 (5 bases). V lost 5 bases and J 1 base, leaving 15 bases between the germline ends. The CDR3 covers 16 residues. Germline CDR1 MNHEY, CDR2 SVGAGI. The DNA of the CDR3 is TGTGCCAGCAGTCCTGGGGTGGGACTCAGCAATCAGCCCCAGCATTTT. Encoded protein: CASSPGVGLSNQPQHF.

The table lists this clonotype with a few counts. The chain joins TRBV29-1 to TRBJ2-1, with 7 positions matching TRBD2. Trimming cost V 7 bases and J 5 bases; bases outside gene matches: 11. The CDR3 runs to 14 residues. Germline-derived CDR1 and CDR2 are SQVTM and ANQGSEA. The CDR3 DNA is TGCAGCGCACAACGACTAGCTTTGGACAATGAGCAGTTCTTC. This encodes CSAQRLALDNEQFF.

V usage is TRBV6-6 and J usage is TRBJ2-7, with 10 bases that match TRBD1. V shed 2 bases, J shed 5 bases, and the junction held 6 bases outside the gene matches. The CDR3 extends over 15 amino acids. Germline-derived CDR1 and CDR2 are MNHNY and SVGAGI (reference sequence). In DNA form, the CDR3 reads TGTGCCAGCAGTTACGATCGGGACAGGGGCCACGAGCAGTACTTC. It yields the protein CASSYDRDRGHEQYF.

A note on this clonotype: Germline and junction disagree at one end, which may indicate a read error. The CDR3 nucleotides are TGTGCCAGCTCCGGGGACAGGCCAAACTCTGGGAACACCATATATTTT. It codes for CASSGDRPNSGNTIYF. The V gene is TRBV18, the J gene TRBJ1-3, with TRBD1 identical over 8 bases. The germline V gene encodes CDR1 KGHSH and CDR2 LQKENI. This CDR3 has 16 residues. The full variable domain, with the rest looked up from reference TRBV18 and TRBJ1-3, is NAGVMQNPRHLVRRRGQEARLRCSPMKGHSHVYWYRQLPEEGLKFMVYLQKENIIDESGMPKERFSAEFPKEGPSILRIQQVVRGDSAAYFCASSGDRPNSGNTIYFGEGSWLTVV.

The V call is TRBV4-1, the J call TRBJ2-6; D ambiguous. Germline V gene sequence: CDR1 MGHRA, CDR2 YSYEKL. The CDR3 has 17 amino acids. Trimming stripped 1 base from V and 0 bases from J, with 10 bases between. The chain's CDR3 is CASSQVSRSSGANVLTF. CDR3 nucleotide sequence: TGCGCCAGCAGCCAAGTTTCCCGGAGCTCTGGGGCCAACGTCCTGACTTTC.

This rearrangement joins TRBV5-1 to TRBJ2-5, with D unresolved. The CDR3 has 11 amino acids. The germline gives CDR1 SGHRS, CDR2 YFSETQ. The ends were cut back, 3 bases at V and 11 bases at J, with 11 bases in the middle. CDR3 amino acids: CASSYGTEQYF. The DNA for the CDR3 is TGCGCCAGCAGCTATGGTACGGAGCAGTACTTC.

V is TRBV12-3 or TRBV12-4 and J is TRBJ2-6; no reliable D call. Deletions cut 7 bases from V and 2 bases from J, with 9 bases between. This CDR3 has 14 amino acids. Written as DNA, the CDR3 is TGTGCCAGCATCAGAACGGCTGGGGCCAACGTCCTGACTTTC. Its protein is CASIRTAGANVLTF.

The CDR3 protein is CASSHAWGEGYNEQYF. CDR3 sequence (DNA): TGCGCCAGCAGCCATGCCTGGGGGGAGGGGTACAATGAGCAGTACTTC. This rearrangement joins TRBV4-1 to TRBJ2-5; TRBD2 aligns across 7 bases. This CDR3 is built from 16 residues. V lost 3 bases and J lost 11; bases outside the gene matches: 18. In germline, CDR1 is MGHRA, CDR2 YSYEKL.

This clonotype was seen only a few times. This chain uses TRBV29-1 with TRBJ1-1, with a tentative D call TRBD1 (5 bases). V was pared by 2 bases and J by 2 bases, with 15 bases between. Germline CDR1 reads SQVTM; CDR2 reads ANQGSEA. CDR3 length equals 15 residues. The CDR3 protein is CSVEFTGTRNTEAFF. The CDR3 DNA reads TGCAGCGTTGAATTCACAGGTACGAGAAACACTGAAGCTTTCTTT.

This clonotype was seen only a few times. J is TRBJ2-3 and V is TRBV6-6, with D perhaps given as TRBD1 or TRBD2 (5 bases each). Per the germline V gene, CDR1 is MNHNY and CDR2 is SVGAGI (reference sequence). The V end lost 5 bases, the J end lost 9 bases, and 15 bases lay between the germline ends. The CDR3 totals 13 residues. The CDR3 spells CASSAPGADTQYF. The CDR3 bases are TGTGCCAGCAGTGCCCCCGGGGCTGACACGCAGTATTTT.